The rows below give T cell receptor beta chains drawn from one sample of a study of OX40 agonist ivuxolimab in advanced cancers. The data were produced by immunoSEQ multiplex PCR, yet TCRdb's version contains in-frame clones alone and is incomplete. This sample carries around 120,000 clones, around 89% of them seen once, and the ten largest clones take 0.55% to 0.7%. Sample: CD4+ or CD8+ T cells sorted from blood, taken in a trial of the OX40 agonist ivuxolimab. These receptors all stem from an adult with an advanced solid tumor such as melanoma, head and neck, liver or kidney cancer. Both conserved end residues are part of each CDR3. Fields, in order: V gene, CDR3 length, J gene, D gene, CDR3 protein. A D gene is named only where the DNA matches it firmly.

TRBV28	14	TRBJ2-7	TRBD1	CASSGTAGSYEQYF
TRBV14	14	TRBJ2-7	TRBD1	CASSHDWTGVQQYF
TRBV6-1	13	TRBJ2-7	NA	CASSEVPQKEQYF
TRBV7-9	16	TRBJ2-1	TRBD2	CASSLAISGGLREQFF
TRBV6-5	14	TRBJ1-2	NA	CASRPGDSFYGYTF
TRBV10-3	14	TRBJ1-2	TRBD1	CAISEDRVSHGYTF
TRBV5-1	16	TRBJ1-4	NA	CASRSSQGGTNEKLFF
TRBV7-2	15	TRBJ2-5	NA	CASSLVGAVQETQYF
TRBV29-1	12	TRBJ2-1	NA	CSVESSYNEQFF
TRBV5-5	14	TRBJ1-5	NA	CASSWGPRGQPQHF
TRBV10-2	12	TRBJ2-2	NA	CASSRSTGELFF
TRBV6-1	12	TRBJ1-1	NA	CASSASNTEAFF
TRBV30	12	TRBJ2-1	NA	CAWRTTIAEQFF
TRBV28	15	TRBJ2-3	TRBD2	CASSLGGSLLDTQYF
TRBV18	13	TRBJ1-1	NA	CASSPQGGTEAFF
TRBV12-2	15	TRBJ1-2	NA	CASRLVTAGSYGYTF
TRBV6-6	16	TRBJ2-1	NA	CASSSSRAIPYNEQFF
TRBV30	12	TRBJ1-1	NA	CAWSQANTEAFF
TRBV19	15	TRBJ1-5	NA	CASSPGQISNQPQHF
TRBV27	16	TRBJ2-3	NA	CASSLSKAAGGDTQYF
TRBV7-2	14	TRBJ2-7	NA	CASSLVDRRYEQYF
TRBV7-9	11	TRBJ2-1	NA	CASSAPNEQFF
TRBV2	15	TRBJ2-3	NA	CASSGTDSSTDTQYF
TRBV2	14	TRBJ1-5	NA	CASSGYRDAQPQHF
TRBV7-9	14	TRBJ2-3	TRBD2	CASIRAGGTDTQYF
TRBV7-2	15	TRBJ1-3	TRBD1	CASSLTGTGGNTIYF
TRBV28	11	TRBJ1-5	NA	CASSLNQPQHF
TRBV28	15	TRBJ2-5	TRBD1	CASSPGQGWGETQYF
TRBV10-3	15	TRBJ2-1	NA	CAISELGLGSDEQFF
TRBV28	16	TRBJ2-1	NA	CASSSGVVMVRNEQFF
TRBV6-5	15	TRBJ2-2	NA	CASSYSAPNTGELFF
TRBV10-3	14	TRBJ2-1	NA	CAISEMASNDEQFF
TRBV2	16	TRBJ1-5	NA	CASSEARTRGSQPQHF
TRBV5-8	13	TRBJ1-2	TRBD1	CASNLGQAPVYTF
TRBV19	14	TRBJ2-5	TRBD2	CAGETSGGWETQYF
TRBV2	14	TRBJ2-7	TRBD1	CASSERRTGTEQYF
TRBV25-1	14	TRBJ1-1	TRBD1	CASSEFTKQGEAFF
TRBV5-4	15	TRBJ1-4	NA	CASSLTADRSEKLFF
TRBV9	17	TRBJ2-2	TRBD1	CASSVGIGTANTGELFF
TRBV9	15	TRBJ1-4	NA	CASSYDKRVNEKLFF
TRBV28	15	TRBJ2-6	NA	CASSLGAGGANVLTF
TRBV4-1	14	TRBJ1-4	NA	CASSQEHRAEKLFF
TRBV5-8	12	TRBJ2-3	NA	CASSLVSDTQYF
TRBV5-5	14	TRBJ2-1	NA	CASSYSPGANEQFF
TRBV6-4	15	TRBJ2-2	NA	CASSTGQANTGELFF
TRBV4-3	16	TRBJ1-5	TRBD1	CASSQDPDRAKQPQHF
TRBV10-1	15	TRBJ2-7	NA	CASSDGRALRHEQYF
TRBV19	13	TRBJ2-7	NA	CASSAQGSYEQYF
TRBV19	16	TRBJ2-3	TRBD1	CASSPQDRAYTDTQYF
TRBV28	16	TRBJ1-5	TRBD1	CASSPPGTGIRQPQHF
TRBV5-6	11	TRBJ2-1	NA	CASSSHNEQFF
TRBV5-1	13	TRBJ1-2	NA	CASSLGQDYGYTF
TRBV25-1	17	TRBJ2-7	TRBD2	CASSESGGGANLHEQYF